Included here is one T cell receptor beta chain sequence, with context. The sample belongs to a study of blood T cell repertoires in COVID-19. About the research overall: The United States, Italy and Spain were the sources of the acute and convalescent COVID-19 samples. Sources were T cells, B-cell-depleted T cells, or PBMCs; the material itself was cDNA or gDNA.

Study processing details: Researchers report that nucleated cell counts were estimated from reference gene primer amplification. Using immunoSEQ multiplex PCR, the repertoire was profiled, and TCRdb retains in-frame clones only, with some absent. Clone size and V and J calls were adopted from that table, with D and trimming inferred from the DNA. This sample has 120,000 or so clones, with 90% found just once. CDR3 length: 14 residues. Looked up from germline, CDR1 is MNHEY and CDR2 is SMNVEV (reference sequence). The V gene lost 2 bases and the J gene lost 3 bases, with 8 bases spanning the gap. Enrolment of Seattle patients took place during active infection, and they were followed longitudinally.

The clonotype comes from a woman aged 55-70 years with COVID-19, enrolled during active disease. The rearrangement uses TRBV27 and TRBJ1-5; no definite D call. The sample consisted of peripheral blood. The chain's CDR3 is CASSLGGINQPQHF. The CDR3, as DNA: TGTGCCAGCAGTTTAGGAGGGATCAATCAGCCCCAGCATTTT.